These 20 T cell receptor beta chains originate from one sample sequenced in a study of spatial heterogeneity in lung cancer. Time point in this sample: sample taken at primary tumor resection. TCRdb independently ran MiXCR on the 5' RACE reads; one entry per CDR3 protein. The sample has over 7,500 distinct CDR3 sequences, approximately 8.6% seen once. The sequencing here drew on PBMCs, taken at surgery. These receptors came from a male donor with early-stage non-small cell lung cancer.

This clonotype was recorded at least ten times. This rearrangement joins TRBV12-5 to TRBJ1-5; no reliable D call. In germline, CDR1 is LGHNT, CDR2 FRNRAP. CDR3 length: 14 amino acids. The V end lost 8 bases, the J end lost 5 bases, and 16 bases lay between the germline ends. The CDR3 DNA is TGTGCTAGTCGGTCGGACGGGATTGATCAGCCCCAGCATTTT. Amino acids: CASRSDGIDQPQHF. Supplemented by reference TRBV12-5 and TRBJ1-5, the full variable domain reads DARVTQTPRHKVTEMGQEVTMRCQPILGHNTVFWYRQTMMQGLELLAYFRNRAPLDDSGMPKDRFSAEMPDATLATLKIQPSEPRDSAVYFCASRSDGIDQPQHFGDGTRLSIL.

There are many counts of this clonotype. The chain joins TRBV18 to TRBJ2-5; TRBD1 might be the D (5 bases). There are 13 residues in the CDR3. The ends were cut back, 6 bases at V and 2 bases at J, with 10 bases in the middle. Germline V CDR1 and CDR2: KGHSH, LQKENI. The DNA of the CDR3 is TGTGCCAGCTCCCTCGGACAACAAGAGACCCAGTACTTC. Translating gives CASSLGQQETQYF.

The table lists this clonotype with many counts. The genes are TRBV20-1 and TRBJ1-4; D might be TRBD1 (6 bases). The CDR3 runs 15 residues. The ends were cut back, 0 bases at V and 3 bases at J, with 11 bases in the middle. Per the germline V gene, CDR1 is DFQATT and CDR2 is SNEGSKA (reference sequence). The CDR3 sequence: CSARDDRSANEKLFF. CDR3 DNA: TGCAGTGCTAGAGACGACAGGTCAGCTAATGAAAAACTGTTTTTT.

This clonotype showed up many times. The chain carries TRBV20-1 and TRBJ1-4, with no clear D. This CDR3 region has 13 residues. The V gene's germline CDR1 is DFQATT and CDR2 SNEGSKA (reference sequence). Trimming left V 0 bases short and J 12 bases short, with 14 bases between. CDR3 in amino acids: CSAREEGLSELFF. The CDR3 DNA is TGCAGTGCTAGAGAGGAAGGGTTGAGCGAACTGTTTTTT.

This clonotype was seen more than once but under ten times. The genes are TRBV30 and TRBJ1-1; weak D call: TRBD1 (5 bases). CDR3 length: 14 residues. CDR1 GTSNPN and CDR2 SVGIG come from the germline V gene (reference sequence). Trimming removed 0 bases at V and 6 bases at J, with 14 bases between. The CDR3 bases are TGTGCCTGGAGTGTACGTCAGGGTGGGTCTGAAGCTTTCTTT. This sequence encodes CAWSVRQGGSEAFF.

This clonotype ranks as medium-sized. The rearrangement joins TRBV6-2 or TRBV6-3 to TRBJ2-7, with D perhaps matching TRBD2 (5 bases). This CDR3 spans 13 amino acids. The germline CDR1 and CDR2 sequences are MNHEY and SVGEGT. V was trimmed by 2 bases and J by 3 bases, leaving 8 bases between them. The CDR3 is CASSYDGNYEQYF. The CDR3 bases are TGTGCCAGCAGTTACGACGGGAACTACGAGCAGTACTTC.

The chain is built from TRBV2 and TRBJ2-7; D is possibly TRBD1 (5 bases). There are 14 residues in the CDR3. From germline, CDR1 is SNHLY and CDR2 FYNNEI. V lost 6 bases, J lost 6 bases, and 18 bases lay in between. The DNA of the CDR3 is TGTGCCAGCAGGCAGACAGAACGCCCGGGCGAGCAGTACTTC. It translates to CASRQTERPGEQYF. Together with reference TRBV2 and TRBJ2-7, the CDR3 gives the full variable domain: EPEVTQTPSHQVTQMGQEVILRCVPISNHLYFYWYRQILGQKVEFLVSFYNNEISEKSEIFDDQFSVERPDGSNFTLKIRSTKLEDSAMYFCASRQTERPGEQYFGPGTRLTVT.

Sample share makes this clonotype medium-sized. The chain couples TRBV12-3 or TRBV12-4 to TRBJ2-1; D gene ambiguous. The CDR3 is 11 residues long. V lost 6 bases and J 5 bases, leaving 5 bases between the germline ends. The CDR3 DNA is TGTGCCAGCAGCCCAGACAATGAGCAGTTCTTC. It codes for CASSPDNEQFF.

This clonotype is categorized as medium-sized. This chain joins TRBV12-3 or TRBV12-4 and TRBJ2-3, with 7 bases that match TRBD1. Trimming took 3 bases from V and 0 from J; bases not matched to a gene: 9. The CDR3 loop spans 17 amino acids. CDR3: CASSLGQSPSSTDTQYF. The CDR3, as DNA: TGTGCCAGCAGTTTGGGACAGAGCCCTTCTAGCACAGATACGCAGTATTTT.

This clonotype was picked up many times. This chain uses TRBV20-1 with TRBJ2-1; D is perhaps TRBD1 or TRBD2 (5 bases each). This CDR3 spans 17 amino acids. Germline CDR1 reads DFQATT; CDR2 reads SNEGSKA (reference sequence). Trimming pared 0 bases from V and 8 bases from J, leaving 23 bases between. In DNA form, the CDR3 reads TGCAGTGCTAGAGATTTATTGGGGACGGGCTCTTCGTATGAGCAGTTCTTC. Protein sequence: CSARDLLGTGSSYEQFF.

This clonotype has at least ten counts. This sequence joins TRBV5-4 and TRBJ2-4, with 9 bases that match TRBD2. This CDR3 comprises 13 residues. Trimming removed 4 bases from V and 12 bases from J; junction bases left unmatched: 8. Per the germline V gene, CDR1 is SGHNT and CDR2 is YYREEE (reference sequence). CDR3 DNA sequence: TGTGCCAGCAGCATAGCTAGCGGGATCAATCAGTACTTC. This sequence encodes CASSIASGINQYF.

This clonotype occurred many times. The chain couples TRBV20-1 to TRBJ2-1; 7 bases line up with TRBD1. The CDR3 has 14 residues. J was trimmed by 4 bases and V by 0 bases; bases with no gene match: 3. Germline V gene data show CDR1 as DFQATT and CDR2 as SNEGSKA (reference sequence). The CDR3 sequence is CSARDETGYNEQFF. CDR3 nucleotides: TGCAGTGCTAGAGACGAGACAGGGTACAATGAGCAGTTCTTC.

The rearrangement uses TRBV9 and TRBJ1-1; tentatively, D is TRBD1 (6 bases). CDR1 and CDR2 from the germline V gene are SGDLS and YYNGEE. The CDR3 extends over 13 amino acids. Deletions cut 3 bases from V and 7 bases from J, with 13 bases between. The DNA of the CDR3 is TGTGCCAGCAGCGCCACAGGGCACGGTGAAGCTTTCTTT. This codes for CASSATGHGEAFF.

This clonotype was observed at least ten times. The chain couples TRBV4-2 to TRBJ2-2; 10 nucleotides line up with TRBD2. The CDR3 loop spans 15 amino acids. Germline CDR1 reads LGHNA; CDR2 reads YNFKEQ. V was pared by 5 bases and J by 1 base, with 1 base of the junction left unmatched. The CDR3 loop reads CASSVAGGNTGELFF. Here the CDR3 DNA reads TGTGCCAGCAGCGTAGCGGGAGGGAACACCGGGGAGCTGTTTTTT.

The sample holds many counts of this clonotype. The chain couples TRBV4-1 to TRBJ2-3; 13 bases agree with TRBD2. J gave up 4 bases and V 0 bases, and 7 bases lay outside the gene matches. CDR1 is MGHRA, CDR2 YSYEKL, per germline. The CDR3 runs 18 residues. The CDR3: CASSQEGSLAGGADTQYF. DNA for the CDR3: TGCGCCAGCAGCCAAGAAGGGTCACTAGCGGGAGGGGCAGATACGCAGTATTTT.

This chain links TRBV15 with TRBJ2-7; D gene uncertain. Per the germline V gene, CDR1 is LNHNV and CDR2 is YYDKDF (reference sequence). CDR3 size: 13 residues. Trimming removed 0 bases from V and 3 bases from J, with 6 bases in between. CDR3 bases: TGTGCCACCAGCAGAGATGCCAGCTACGAGCAGTACTTC. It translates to CATSRDASYEQYF. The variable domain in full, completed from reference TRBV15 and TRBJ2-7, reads DAMVIQNPRYQVTQFGKPVTLSCSQTLNHNVMYWYQQKSSQAPKLLFHYYDKDFNNEADTPDNFQSRRPNTSFCFLDIRSPGLGDTAMYLCATSRDASYEQYFGPGTRLTVT.

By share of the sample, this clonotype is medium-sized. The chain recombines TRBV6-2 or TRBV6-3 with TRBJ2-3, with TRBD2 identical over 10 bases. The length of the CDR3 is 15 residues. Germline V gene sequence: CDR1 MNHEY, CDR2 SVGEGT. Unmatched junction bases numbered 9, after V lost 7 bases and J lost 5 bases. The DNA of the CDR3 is TGTGCCAGCACGAGACTAGCGGGCGGACGAGATACGCAGTATTTT. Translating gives CASTRLAGGRDTQYF.

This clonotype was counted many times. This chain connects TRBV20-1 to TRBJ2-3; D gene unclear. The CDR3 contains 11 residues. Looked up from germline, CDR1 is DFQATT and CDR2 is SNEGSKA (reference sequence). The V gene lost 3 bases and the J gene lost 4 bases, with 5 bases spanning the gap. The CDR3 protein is CSASMSDTQYF. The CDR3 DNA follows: TGCAGTGCTAGTATGTCAGATACGCAGTATTTT.

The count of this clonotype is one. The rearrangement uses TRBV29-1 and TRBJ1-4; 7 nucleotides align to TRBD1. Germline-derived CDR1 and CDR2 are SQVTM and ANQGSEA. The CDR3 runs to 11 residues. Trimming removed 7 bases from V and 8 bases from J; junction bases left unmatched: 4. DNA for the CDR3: TGCAGCGCCTGGACAGGAGAAAAACTGTTTTTT. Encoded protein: CSAWTGEKLFF.

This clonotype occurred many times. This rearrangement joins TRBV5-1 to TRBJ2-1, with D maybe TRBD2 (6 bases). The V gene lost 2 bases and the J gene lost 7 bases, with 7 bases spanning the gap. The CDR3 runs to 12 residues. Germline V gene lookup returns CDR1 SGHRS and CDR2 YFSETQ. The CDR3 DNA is TGCGCCAGCAGCTTTCGGGGGAATGAGCAGTTCTTC. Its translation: CASSFRGNEQFF.